This record concerns one TCR beta chain sequence. Germline V gives CDR1 SSHAT, CDR2 FNYEAQ (reference sequence). Trimming removed 5 bases at V and 1 base at J, with 9 bases between. The CDR3 spans 13 residues. The sample originates from a study of shared clonotypes between healthy human individuals. Only in-frame clones appear in the TCRdb table, and some are missing; sequencing was by immunoSEQ multiplex PCR. The sample holds about 470,000 clones, roughly three quarters seen once. This chain uses TRBV7-7 with TRBJ2-7, with D tentatively TRBD1 or TRBD2 (5 bases each). The clonotype originates from a woman aged 40 to 50 in good health. Some clones in this sample may be carry-over from other donors' samples. Sample: PBMCs. This chain's CDR3 is CASSPRGSYEQYF. The CDR3 DNA is TGTGCCAGCAGCCCGAGGGGATCCTACGAGCAGTACTTC.